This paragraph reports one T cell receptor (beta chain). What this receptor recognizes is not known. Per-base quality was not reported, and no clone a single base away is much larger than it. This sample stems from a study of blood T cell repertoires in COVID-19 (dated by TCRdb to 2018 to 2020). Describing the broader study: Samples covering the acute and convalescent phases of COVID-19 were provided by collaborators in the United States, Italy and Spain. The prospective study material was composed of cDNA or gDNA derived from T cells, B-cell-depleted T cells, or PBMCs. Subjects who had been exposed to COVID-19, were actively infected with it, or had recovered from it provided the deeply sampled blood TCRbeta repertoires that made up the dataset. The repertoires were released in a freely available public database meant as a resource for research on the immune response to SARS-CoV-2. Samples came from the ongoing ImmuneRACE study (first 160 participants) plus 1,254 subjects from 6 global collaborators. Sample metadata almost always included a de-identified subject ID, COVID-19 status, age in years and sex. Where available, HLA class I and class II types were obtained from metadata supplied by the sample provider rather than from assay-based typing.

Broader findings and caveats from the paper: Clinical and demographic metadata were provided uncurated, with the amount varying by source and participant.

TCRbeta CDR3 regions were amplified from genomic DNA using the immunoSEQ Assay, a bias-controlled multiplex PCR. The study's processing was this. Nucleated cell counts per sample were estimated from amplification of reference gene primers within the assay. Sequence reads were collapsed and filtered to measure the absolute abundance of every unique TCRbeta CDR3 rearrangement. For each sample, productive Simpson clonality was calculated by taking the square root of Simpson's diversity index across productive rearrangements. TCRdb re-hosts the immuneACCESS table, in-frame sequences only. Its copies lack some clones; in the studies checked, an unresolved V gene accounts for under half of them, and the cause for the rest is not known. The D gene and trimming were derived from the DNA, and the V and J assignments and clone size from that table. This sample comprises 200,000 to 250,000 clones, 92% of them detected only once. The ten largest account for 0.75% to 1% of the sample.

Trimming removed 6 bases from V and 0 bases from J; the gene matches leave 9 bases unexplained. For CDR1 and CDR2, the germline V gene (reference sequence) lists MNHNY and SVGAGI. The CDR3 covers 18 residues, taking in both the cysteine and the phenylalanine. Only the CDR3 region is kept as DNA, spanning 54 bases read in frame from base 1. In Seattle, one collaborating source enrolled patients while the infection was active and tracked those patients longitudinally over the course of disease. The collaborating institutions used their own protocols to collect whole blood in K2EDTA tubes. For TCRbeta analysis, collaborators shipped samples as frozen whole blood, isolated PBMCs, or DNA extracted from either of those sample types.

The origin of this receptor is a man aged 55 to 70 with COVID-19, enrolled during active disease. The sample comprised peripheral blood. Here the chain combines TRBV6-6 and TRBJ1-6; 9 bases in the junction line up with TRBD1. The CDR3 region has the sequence CASRRPRDRDSYNSPLHF. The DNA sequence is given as TGTGCCAGCAGACGACCCCGGGACAGGGACTCCTATAATTCACCCCTCCACTTT.